A selection of T cell receptor beta chains follows, all from one sample in a study of PD-L1 blockade in urothelial cancer. Profiled with immunoSEQ multiplex PCR; TCRdb holds only in-frame clones, not every one. Of tens of thousands of clones in the sample, around nine tenths were seen once. The sample consisted of PBMCs, taken around atezolizumab (anti-PD-L1) treatment. Receptors originate from a man aged 55 to 69 with urothelial cancer. CDR3s include the opening cysteine and the closing phenylalanine or tryptophan. The D gene is left open where the match is weak. A clone size is listed for some rows: how often the clone was seen (once, few, many), or a class if it is expanded.

clone size: -
D gene: -
V gene: TRBV28
J gene: TRBJ2-1
CDR3 DNA: TGTGCCAGCAGGACTACCACGTCCTACAATGAGCAGTTCTTC
CDR3 protein: CASRTTTSYNEQFF

clone size: -
D gene: TRBD1
V gene: TRBV19
J gene: TRBJ1-5
CDR3 DNA: TGTGCCAGTAGTAGACCATATCAGGGGGTAAAGGGTAGCAATCAGCCCCAGCATTTT
CDR3 protein: CASSRPYQGVKGSNQPQHF

clone size: -
D gene: -
V gene: TRBV18
J gene: TRBJ1-5
CDR3 DNA: TGTGCCAGCTCACCGCCGACAGTTAGCCAGCCCCAGCATTTT
CDR3 protein: CASSPPTVSQPQHF

clone size: -
D gene: -
V gene: TRBV7-2
J gene: TRBJ2-3
CDR3 DNA: TGTGCCAGCAGCGTTAGATACAGCCGCACAGATACGCAGTATTTT
CDR3 protein: CASSVRYSRTDTQYF

clone size: -
D gene: -
V gene: TRBV7-2
J gene: TRBJ2-7
CDR3 DNA: TGTGCCAGCAGCCGCGCAGGGGACGGTTTCGAGCAGTACTTC
CDR3 protein: CASSRAGDGFEQYF

clone size: -
D gene: -
V gene: TRBV4-3
J gene: TRBJ2-5
CDR3 DNA: TGCGCCAGCAGCCTTAGTTTGGGTAGCGTACAGACCCAGTACTTC
CDR3 protein: CASSLSLGSVQTQYF

clone size: few
D gene: -
V gene: TRBV19
J gene: TRBJ1-5
CDR3 DNA: TGTGCCAGTAGTATAGGGTCAGGGGCTTACCAGCCCCAGCATTTT
CDR3 protein: CASSIGSGAYQPQHF

clone size: -
D gene: -
V gene: TRBV15
J gene: TRBJ2-3
CDR3 DNA: TGTGCCACCAGCTCGTCGGGATCCACAGATACGCAGTATTTT
CDR3 protein: CATSSSGSTDTQYF

clone size: -
D gene: -
V gene: TRBV9
J gene: TRBJ2-5
CDR3 DNA: TGTGCCAGCAGCCCAGGGTTAGGTAGATTTGAGACCCAGTACTTC
CDR3 protein: CASSPGLGRFETQYF

clone size: -
D gene: -
V gene: TRBV7-2
J gene: TRBJ1-1
CDR3 DNA: TGTGCCAGCAGCTTAGGCAGACAGAACACTGAAGCTTTCTTT
CDR3 protein: CASSLGRQNTEAFF

clone size: once
D gene: -
V gene: TRBV21-1
J gene: TRBJ2-2
CDR3 DNA: TGTGCCAGCAAGGAGACAGGGGGCACCGGGGAGCTGTTTTTT
CDR3 protein: CASKETGGTGELFF

clone size: -
D gene: -
V gene: TRBV27
J gene: TRBJ1-5
CDR3 DNA: TGTGCCGGCAGTTTTCCAAATCAGCCCCAGCATTTT
CDR3 protein: CAGSFPNQPQHF

clone size: -
D gene: TRBD2
V gene: TRBV7-2
J gene: TRBJ2-7
CDR3 DNA: TGTGCCAGCAGCTTAGAGGGACTAGCGGGAGTACCCGCCTCGTTC
CDR3 protein: CASSLEGLAGVPASF

clone size: -
D gene: -
V gene: TRBV10-3
J gene: TRBJ2-1
CDR3 DNA: TGTGCCATCAGTGACGCTAGCCCCTACAATGAGCAGTTCTTC
CDR3 protein: CAISDASPYNEQFF

clone size: -
D gene: -
V gene: TRBV9
J gene: TRBJ2-2
CDR3 DNA: TGTGCCAGCAGCGTAGTTGTCGGGACTCTAGGCACCGGGGAGCTGTTTTTT
CDR3 protein: CASSVVVGTLGTGELFF

clone size: -
D gene: TRBD1
V gene: TRBV6-5
J gene: TRBJ1-6
CDR3 DNA: TGTGCCAGCAGTCGACAGGGGCTTGATTCACCCCTCCACTTT
CDR3 protein: CASSRQGLDSPLHF

clone size: -
D gene: TRBD1
V gene: TRBV9
J gene: TRBJ2-6
CDR3 DNA: TGTGCCAGCAGCGTAGCTTTTGGGACAGGGAGCCCTGGGGCCAACGTCCTGACTTTC
CDR3 protein: CASSVAFGTGSPGANVLTF

clone size: -
D gene: -
V gene: TRBV5-6
J gene: TRBJ2-7
CDR3 DNA: TGTGCCAGCAGCTCAGGACAAATAAAACTCTCCTACGAGCAGTACTTC
CDR3 protein: CASSSGQIKLSYEQYF

clone size: -
D gene: -
V gene: TRBV5-8
J gene: TRBJ1-1
CDR3 DNA: TGTGCCAGCAGAATTCACCGGGGGGGCTGGACTGAAGCTTTCTTT
CDR3 protein: CASRIHRGGWTEAFF

clone size: -
D gene: -
V gene: TRBV6-5
J gene: TRBJ1-2
CDR3 DNA: TGTGCCAGCAGTTACGATCGTGCAGGGTACGGCTACACCTTC
CDR3 protein: CASSYDRAGYGYTF

clone size: -
D gene: -
V gene: TRBV4-2
J gene: TRBJ1-1
CDR3 DNA: TGTGCCAGCAGCCAAGAGCAACAAATGAACACTGAAGCTTTCTTT
CDR3 protein: CASSQEQQMNTEAFF

clone size: -
D gene: -
V gene: TRBV20-1
J gene: TRBJ1-1
CDR3 DNA: TGCAGTGCCGGGGGTACTGAAGCTTTCTTT
CDR3 protein: CSAGGTEAFF

clone size: -
D gene: TRBD2
V gene: TRBV11-2
J gene: TRBJ2-1
CDR3 DNA: TGTGCCAGCAGCGCTGCCCTAGCGGGGTACAATGAGCAGTTCTTC
CDR3 protein: CASSAALAGYNEQFF

clone size: -
D gene: TRBD1
V gene: TRBV19
J gene: TRBJ2-5
CDR3 DNA: TGTGCCAGTAGTAGGGACAGTTTTGCCTCGAGCGGGACCCAGTACTTC
CDR3 protein: CASSRDSFASSGTQYF

clone size: -
D gene: TRBD1
V gene: TRBV7-9
J gene: TRBJ1-1
CDR3 DNA: TGTGCCAGCAGCTCCACCCCATCACAGGGGATGTGGCGTACTGAAGCTTTCTTT
CDR3 protein: CASSSTPSQGMWRTEAFF

clone size: -
D gene: TRBD1
V gene: TRBV4-1
J gene: TRBJ2-7
CDR3 DNA: TGCGCCAGCAGCCAACCCTCCGGGACAGCTGGCGAGCAGTACTTC
CDR3 protein: CASSQPSGTAGEQYF

clone size: -
D gene: -
V gene: TRBV6-5
J gene: TRBJ1-4
CDR3 DNA: TGTGCCAGCAGTTACCTGGCAGGGGCTGGTGAAAAACTGTTTTTT
CDR3 protein: CASSYLAGAGEKLFF

clone size: -
D gene: -
V gene: TRBV5-6
J gene: TRBJ1-1
CDR3 DNA: TGTGCCAGCAGCTCTGGACAGAAAATAACTGAAGCTTTCTTT
CDR3 protein: CASSSGQKITEAFF

clone size: -
D gene: TRBD2
V gene: TRBV7-8
J gene: TRBJ2-2
CDR3 DNA: TGTGCCAGCAGCGCGACCGGGACTACGAACACCGGGGAGCTGTTTTTT
CDR3 protein: CASSATGTTNTGELFF

clone size: -
D gene: TRBD1
V gene: TRBV27
J gene: TRBJ1-2
CDR3 DNA: TGTGCCAGCAGTTCAGACAGGGCGAGCGGCTACACCTTC
CDR3 protein: CASSSDRASGYTF

clone size: few
D gene: -
V gene: TRBV7-8
J gene: TRBJ2-3
CDR3 DNA: TGTGCCAGCAGCTCACCGAGCGGGTTCAGGTATACGCAGTATTTT
CDR3 protein: CASSSPSGFRYTQYF

clone size: -
D gene: TRBD1
V gene: TRBV5-1
J gene: TRBJ1-1
CDR3 DNA: TGCGCCAGCAGCAGACAGGGGGAAAACACTGAAGCTTTCTTT
CDR3 protein: CASSRQGENTEAFF

clone size: -
D gene: TRBD1
V gene: TRBV4-1
J gene: TRBJ1-1
CDR3 DNA: TGCGCCAGCAGACCATTGCGGGACAGGGCGTCTCACGGGGGCACTGAAGCTTTCTTT
CDR3 protein: CASRPLRDRASHGGTEAFF

clone size: few
D gene: -
V gene: TRBV2
J gene: TRBJ1-2
CDR3 DNA: TGTGCCAACCTAGACAGTAATGGCTACACCTTC
CDR3 protein: CANLDSNGYTF

clone size: -
D gene: -
V gene: TRBV6-5
J gene: TRBJ2-7
CDR3 DNA: TGTGCCAGCAGTTACTCGCACAGCTACGAGCAGTACTTC
CDR3 protein: CASSYSHSYEQYF

clone size: -
D gene: -
V gene: TRBV7-7
J gene: TRBJ1-2
CDR3 DNA: TGTGCTAGCAGCCTTCAACAGGATGTGGATGGCTACACCTTC
CDR3 protein: CASSLQQDVDGYTF

clone size: -
D gene: -
V gene: TRBV5-1
J gene: TRBJ1-1
CDR3 DNA: TGCGCCAGCAGCTCTCCGGGACAACTCTGGGCTTTCTTT
CDR3 protein: CASSSPGQLWAFF

clone size: -
D gene: -
V gene: TRBV30
J gene: TRBJ2-3
CDR3 DNA: TGTGCCACACAACAGGGTTGGGCAGATACGCAGTATTTT
CDR3 protein: CATQQGWADTQYF

clone size: once
D gene: TRBD2
V gene: TRBV7-2
J gene: TRBJ2-7
CDR3 DNA: TGTGCCAGCAGCTCCACTCAATCCGGGACTAGACCCAACCACGAGCAGTACTTC
CDR3 protein: CASSSTQSGTRPNHEQYF

clone size: -
D gene: -
V gene: TRBV5-4
J gene: TRBJ2-1
CDR3 DNA: TGTGCCAGCAGCAGACTACAGGGTTTCTACAATGAGCAGTTCTTC
CDR3 protein: CASSRLQGFYNEQFF

clone size: -
D gene: TRBD1
V gene: TRBV30
J gene: TRBJ1-5
CDR3 DNA: TGTGCCTGGGGTCAGGGGACAGGGAATCAGCCCCAGCATTTT
CDR3 protein: CAWGQGTGNQPQHF

clone size: -
D gene: -
V gene: TRBV30
J gene: TRBJ2-4
CDR3 DNA: TGTGCCTGGAGCCGGGGAGGGGGTGGAAAAAACATTCAGTACTTC
CDR3 protein: CAWSRGGGGKNIQYF

clone size: -
D gene: -
V gene: TRBV9
J gene: TRBJ2-5
CDR3 DNA: TGTGCCAGCAGCGTAGCTTTCTCTGGCTGGGAGACCCAGTACTTC
CDR3 protein: CASSVAFSGWETQYF

clone size: few
D gene: TRBD2
V gene: TRBV5-1
J gene: TRBJ2-1
CDR3 DNA: TGCGCCAGCAGCTTGGTTGGCGGGAGTTCCTACAATGAGCAGTTCTTC
CDR3 protein: CASSLVGGSSYNEQFF

clone size: -
D gene: TRBD2
V gene: TRBV7-9
J gene: TRBJ2-7
CDR3 DNA: TGTGCCAGCGGGACTAGCGGGATCTACGAGCAGTACTTC
CDR3 protein: CASGTSGIYEQYF